This T cell receptor beta chain was captured by sequencing in a study of read filtering for tumor transcriptome and immune sequencing. V shed 6 bases, J shed 5 bases, and the junction held 2 bases outside the gene matches. Germline values: CDR1 MDHEN, CDR2 SYDVKM. CDR3 length: 12 amino acids. This clonotype turned up a few times. This library used around 400 ng RNA and molecular barcoded adaptors spanning alpha/delta and beta/gamma chains. TCRdb called the reads again in MiXCR, with one record for every CDR3 protein. The table lists tens of thousands of distinct CDR3 sequences, roughly an eighth of them singletons.

The sample consisted of a population of CD138-negative cells sorted from bone marrow. The J gene is TRBJ1-1, the V gene TRBV28; 8 bases fit TRBD1. This TCR was recovered from a donor at least 40 years old with multiple myeloma. CDR3 region: CASSWTGTEAFF. In DNA form, the CDR3 reads TGTGCCAGCAGCTGGACAGGGACTGAAGCTTTCTTT. The entire variable domain, with the rest obtained from reference TRBV28 and TRBJ1-1, is as follows: DVKVTQSSRYLVKRTGEKVFLECVQDMDHENMFWYRQDPGLGLRLIYFSYDVKMKEKGDIPEGYSVSREKKERFSLILESASTNQTSMYLCASSWTGTEAFFGQGTRLTVV.